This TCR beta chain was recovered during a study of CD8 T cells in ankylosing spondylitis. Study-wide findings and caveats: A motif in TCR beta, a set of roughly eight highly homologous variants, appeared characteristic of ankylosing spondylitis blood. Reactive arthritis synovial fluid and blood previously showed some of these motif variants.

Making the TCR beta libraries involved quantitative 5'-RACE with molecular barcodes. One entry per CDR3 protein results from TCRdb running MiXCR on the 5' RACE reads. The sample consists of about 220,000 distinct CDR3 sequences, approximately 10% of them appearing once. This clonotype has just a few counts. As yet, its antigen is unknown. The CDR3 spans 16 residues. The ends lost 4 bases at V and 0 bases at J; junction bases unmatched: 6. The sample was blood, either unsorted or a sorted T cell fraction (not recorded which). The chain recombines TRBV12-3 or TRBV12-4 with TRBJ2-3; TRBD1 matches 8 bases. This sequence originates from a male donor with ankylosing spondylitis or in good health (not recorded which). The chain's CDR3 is CASSSTGVLSTDTQYF. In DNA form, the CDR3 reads TGTGCCAGCAGTTCGACAGGGGTTCTTAGCACAGATACGCAGTATTTT.